This TCR beta chain was identified in a study of patients and donors after allogeneic stem cell transplantation. The V and J ends lost 8 bases and 9 bases respectively, with 14 bases between them. This CDR3 is 12 amino acids long. TCRdb reprocessed the RT-PCR reads with MiXCR, giving one entry per CDR3 protein. In the table there are some 960,000 distinct CDR3 sequences, more than 15% of which are singletons. Sample: blood, either unsorted or a sorted T cell fraction (not recorded which). This chain uses TRBV12-3 or TRBV12-4 with TRBJ1-5; D call uncertain. This TCR derives from a human donor who was either an allogeneic HSCT recipient or a stem cell or donor lymphocyte infusion donor (not recorded which). It is not recorded whose cells these are; they may come from a transplant donor. CDR3 sequence reads: CASQDRKGPQHF. Here the CDR3 DNA reads TGTGCCAGCCAGGACCGTAAGGGGCCCCAGCATTTT.